Below are 14 T cell receptor beta chains sequenced from a single sample in a study of blood T cell repertoires in COVID-19. Repertoires were generated with immunoSEQ multiplex PCR, while TCRdb's copy carries only in-frame clones and drops some. The data contain approximately 300,000 clones, 65% to 90% of them seen just once; the ten biggest clones take up over 9.5%. Sequenced input: PBMCs or T cells enriched from blood (not recorded which). These receptors were taken from a young woman who had recovered from COVID-19.

This clone was seen only once. The chain is built from TRBV4-1 and TRBJ2-1, with 9 bases that match TRBD2. Germline-derived CDR1 and CDR2 are MGHRA and YSYEKL. V shed 3 bases, J shed 4 bases, and the junction held 16 bases outside the gene matches. The CDR3 is made up of 19 amino acids. The CDR3 nucleotides are TGCGCCAGCAGCCACCCTGGCGATAGCGGGAGAATGGGATACAATGAGCAGTTCTTC. This gives the protein CASSHPGDSGRMGYNEQFF.

V is TRBV5-8 and J is TRBJ1-4; maybe TRBD1 (5 bases). V shed 4 bases and J shed 7 bases, with 23 bases lying between them. CDR1 and CDR2 from the germline V gene are SGHTS and YDEGEE. The CDR3 runs to 17 residues. The CDR3 is CASSRGASNLGGEKLFF. Here the CDR3 DNA reads TGTGCCAGCAGCCGGGGCGCGTCGAATCTGGGGGGTGAAAAACTGTTTTTT.

This chain links TRBV10-3 with TRBJ1-2; 8 bases match TRBD1. After removal of 2 bases from V and 5 bases from J, the junction contained 4 bases not matched to a gene. Germline CDR1 reads ENHRY; CDR2 reads SYGVKD. The CDR3 covers 14 residues. The CDR3 DNA reads TGTGCCATCAGTGAGATAACAGGGGGGTATGGCTACACCTTC. It encodes CAISEITGGYGYTF.

The genes are TRBV18 and TRBJ1-1; 11 bases match TRBD1. The V segment lost 3 bases and the J segment 3 bases; nucleotides outside the gene matches: 6. The CDR3 sequence is 16 residues long. Germline CDR1 and CDR2: KGHSH and LQKENI. DNA for the CDR3: TGTGCCAGCTCACCCGTCCCGGGACAGGGGGACACTGAAGCTTTCTTT. Translating gives CASSPVPGQGDTEAFF.

The chain uses TRBV29-1 and TRBJ2-7, with TRBD1 matching over 10 bases. With V trimmed by 1 base and J by 5 bases, 5 bases remained unmatched. The germline V gene has CDR1 SQVTM and CDR2 ANQGSEA. The CDR3 is 14 amino acids. The CDR3 sequence: CSVEARDRGDEQYF. The CDR3 DNA follows: TGCAGCGTTGAAGCTCGGGACAGGGGCGACGAGCAGTACTTC.

The chain employs TRBV6-5 and TRBJ1-1; tentative D call: TRBD1 (6 bases). There are 14 residues in the CDR3. V lost 0 bases to trimming and J lost 5 bases, with 10 bases between them. Germline assignment: CDR1 MNHEY and CDR2 SVGAGI. This CDR3 reads CASSYSGGGTEAFF. The CDR3, as DNA: TGTGCCAGCAGTTACTCAGGGGGAGGGACTGAAGCTTTCTTT.

This clone was observed a single time. This may be a read error: a much more frequent sequence differs by one nucleotide. This chain uses TRBV3-1 (or the pseudogene TRBV3-2) with TRBJ1-2; TRBD1 aligns across 7 bases. V lost 6 bases, J lost 2 bases, and 3 bases stayed unmatched. Germline values: CDR1 LGHDT, CDR2 YNNKEL (reference sequence). The CDR3 sequence is 13 residues long. CDR3 coding DNA: TGTGCCAGCAGTCAACAGGGGAACTATGGCTACACCTTC. Protein: CASSQQGNYGYTF.

The V and J genes are TRBV7-9 and TRBJ2-2; D is uncertain. The CDR3 is 14 residues long. Looked up from germline, CDR1 is SEHNR and CDR2 is FQNEAQ (reference sequence). V lost 1 base to trimming and J lost 1 base, with 4 bases between them. The CDR3 region has the DNA TGTGCCAGCAGCTTAGACAAGAACACCGGGGAGCTGTTTTTT. The encoded protein is CASSLDKNTGELFF.

This rearrangement joins TRBV7-9 to TRBJ2-1; 10 nucleotides align to TRBD2. The germline V gene has CDR1 SEHNR and CDR2 FQNEAQ (reference sequence). V lost 5 bases, J lost 7 bases, and 8 bases stayed unmatched. CDR3 length: 15 amino acids. This CDR3 reads CASSRAGGPENEQFF. CDR3 nucleotides: TGTGCCAGCAGCCGAGCGGGGGGGCCTGAAAATGAGCAGTTCTTC.

This clone was counted only a few times. The chain is built from TRBV27 and TRBJ1-1; perhaps TRBD1 as D (5 bases). Germline assignment: CDR1 MNHEY and CDR2 SMNVEV (reference sequence). The CDR3 loop spans 14 amino acids. The germline V and J ends were trimmed by 4 bases and 2 bases, with 11 bases remaining between them. CDR3 amino acids: CASSYGGYNTEAFF. The CDR3 bases are TGTGCCAGCAGTTACGGGGGATATAACACTGAAGCTTTCTTT.

The chain carries TRBV7-9 and TRBJ2-1, with D tentatively TRBD1 (5 bases). The germline V and J ends were trimmed by 1 base and 2 bases, with 9 bases remaining between them. The germline gives CDR1 SEHNR, CDR2 FQNEAQ (reference sequence). This CDR3 is 15 amino acids long. The CDR3 DNA follows: TGTGCCAGCAGCTTAGGGCAGGGTCCCTACAATGAGCAGTTCTTC. Protein product: CASSLGQGPYNEQFF.

V gene TRBV29-1 combines with J gene TRBJ2-1; 9 positions match TRBD1. Per the germline V gene, CDR1 is SQVTM and CDR2 is ANQGSEA. V lost 1 base and J lost 8; bases outside the gene matches: 9. This CDR3 contains 15 residues. The CDR3 nucleotides are TGCAGCGTTGAAGGGGATCGGACAGGGGTGGATGAGCAGTTCTTC. Its translation is CSVEGDRTGVDEQFF.

As regards this clone: Different DNA sequences within this sample yield the same CDR3. The genes are TRBV5-1 and TRBJ2-2; 7 bases match TRBD1. The CDR3 runs 15 residues. Germline V gene data show CDR1 as SGHRS and CDR2 as YFSETQ. The J segment lost 1 base and the V segment lost 1 base, leaving 1 base of the junction unmatched. DNA of the CDR3: TGCGCCAGCAGCTTGCAGGGGGAGAACACCGGGGAGCTGTTTTTT. Translating gives CASSLQGENTGELFF.

The chain uses TRBV25-1 and TRBJ1-2; 9 bases map to TRBD1. Germline V lookup: CDR1 MGHDK, CDR2 SYGVNS. Trimming at V came to 2 bases and at J to 4 bases, leaving 5 bases not matched to a gene. The CDR3 sequence is 15 residues long. The CDR3 reads CASSEAQGASYGYTF. CDR3 DNA: TGTGCCAGCAGTGAAGCACAGGGGGCGAGCTATGGCTACACCTTC.